This T cell receptor (beta chain) was retrieved from a study of shared clonotypes between healthy human individuals (dated by TCRdb to 2020 to 2021). For the wider study: Two women and three men aged 18 to 49 years were included in the cohort. To estimate repertoire size and how much clonotypes are shared between individuals, the study performed deep sequencing of blood TCR repertoires from five healthy adults. For each donor, CD4 naive and CD4 memory were each given three plates, CD8 naive was given two plates, and CD8 memory was given one plate. Different laboratories and diverse techniques were used to prepare libraries and sequence TCR repertoires, to increase sequencing depth and limit assay-specific biases. Per donor, leukapheresis produced somewhere between about 0.85 and 8.9 billion PBMCs. Overall study outcomes, separate from this receptor: Only blood was sampled, and tissue TCR repertoires likely differ from those in blood. Higher generation probabilities were observed for clonotypes shared by all four sorted-subset donors than for non-shared clonotypes. Across four donors, approximately 5% of naive CD4, around 3.3% of naive CD8, 2.3% of memory CD4, and 0.4% of memory CD8 clonotypes were shared. Estimated clonotype richness was generally larger for naive than for memory subsets. Pairwise subsampling led to the expectation that sequencing depth would affect the degree of clonotype sharing among donors. Because the study included a small number of donors, the genetic and exposure-history diversity represented was limited. Incomplete sequencing was indicated by rarefaction of sorted-subset datasets, despite the large sequencing depth.

V drops 5 bases and J drops 5 bases, leaving 22 bases in between. The CDR3 spans 17 residues, from the cysteine through the phenylalanine. The sequence is cut down to CDR3 DNA, 51 bases in frame from base 1. The germline V gene (reference sequence) sets CDR1 to SEHNR and CDR2 to FQNEAQ. Using the deep immunoSEQ assay, multiplex PCR amplified TCR CDR3 regions from genomic DNA. Extracted genomic DNA from each cell subset was spread evenly across all wells of several immunoSEQ 96-well plates, with each plate serving as a replicate. For sorted subsets, approximately 190 ng of genomic DNA, equivalent to 25,000 to 30,000 T cell genomes, went into each replicate PCR. Purified libraries were measured with a Qubit 3.0 fluorometer, size-checked on a Bioanalyzer 2100, and measured again with the KAPA Library Quantification kit. Every immunoSEQ 96-well plate was sequenced on a dedicated single-read 150-cycle Illumina NextSeq 550 flow cell. The paper's processing steps were these. Because only junctional sequences without quality scores were contained in the immunoSEQ output, filtering matching that applied to full-length reads could not be performed. Sequences were annotated with PyIR, a Python wrapper for IgBLAST v1.9, using IMGT germline references to assign V/J genes and CDR3. Any read was removed if the V/J assignment was weak (E-value above 1e-6), the CDR3 was missing, or the read contained stop codons, out-of-frame junctions, or ambiguous translated residues. V3J clonotypes were defined as sequences sharing an identical inferred V gene, J gene, and CDR3 amino acid sequence. To compute the percentage overlap between repertoires, the number of shared unique clonotypes was divided by the size of the smaller repertoire. Repertoire richness was assessed with RTK rarefaction, the Chao1 estimator, and Recon v2.1 estimates of unobserved clonotypes. Generation probabilities for all TCRbeta clonotypes obtained by the gDNA method from a few donors were computed using OLGA. TCRdb mirrors the immuneACCESS table, restricted to in-frame sequences. Some clones are absent from its copies; in checked studies, under half trace to an unresolved V gene, and the reason for the others is unknown. V and J calls and clone size are given by that table; D and trimming were obtained from the DNA. Across this sample there are approximately 1,500,000 clones, with approximately 98% seen only once. The biggest ten clones account for about 0.4% of the sample.

The donors were healthy, HIV-negative adults who had no recently reported acute infections or vaccinations. All donors were Caucasian adults living in Nashville, Tennessee, USA. CD4+ T cells were enriched by magnetic negative selection, after which naive cells were positively selected on CD45RA and the negative fraction was taken as the memory subset. Blood was obtained by leukapheresis, after which PBMCs were separated by Ficoll-Histopaque density gradient centrifugation and cryopreserved in liquid nitrogen vapor phase. Analytical flow cytometry was used to check the purity and quantity of every magnetically sorted T cell population. From each sorted fraction, genomic DNA was isolated and quantified by UV absorbance on a Nanodrop 2000c. Concerning this clone itself: The antigen this receptor binds is unknown. Per-base quality was not reported, and no clone a single base away is much larger than it.

The TCR comes from a man aged 25 to 45 in good health. The sequenced sample was naive CD4+ T cells sorted from blood. The meaning of the sample's cell subset or site label: CD45RA+ positively selected. The chain employs TRBV7-9 and TRBJ2-1; the D segment might be TRBD1 or TRBD2, since each matches 5 bases. The bases read TGTGCCAGCAGCGGAATAACCGGGACCCTCATAAACAATGAGCAGTTCTTC. Translated, it reads CASSGITGTLINNEQFF.